One sample yielded the 25 T cell receptor beta chains listed below, sequenced in a study of PD-1 blockade in classical Hodgkin lymphoma. All patients relapsed after autologous stem cell transplantation, and brentuximab vedotin exposure varied. Profiling relied on immunoSEQ multiplex PCR, and the TCRdb table lists in-frame clones only, not all of them. The data contain some 38,000 clones, less than 85% of them singletons. The material was peripheral blood mononuclear cells (PBMCs), obtained before the second cycle of nivolumab. The receptor set was obtained from a human donor with classical Hodgkin lymphoma.

The chain couples TRBV19 to TRBJ2-2; TRBD1 might be the D (6 bases). Trimming pared 3 bases from V and 7 bases from J, leaving 12 bases between. The V gene's germline CDR1 is LNHDA and CDR2 SQIVND (reference sequence). The CDR3 sequence is 14 residues long. CDR3 sequence: CASSMGTGYGELFF. Written as DNA, the CDR3 is TGTGCCAGTAGTATGGGTACAGGGTACGGGGAGCTGTTTTTT.

The chain has TRBV30 and TRBJ2-5; 11 nucleotides line up with TRBD2. J gave up 5 bases and V 5 bases, and 4 bases lay outside the gene matches. Germline V gives CDR1 GTSNPN, CDR2 SVGIG (reference sequence). CDR3 size: 13 residues. The DNA for the CDR3 is TGTGCCTGGGAGCTAGCGGGGGGTGAGACCCAGTACTTC. This codes for CAWELAGGETQYF.

This clone was seen only a few times. V is TRBV27 and J is TRBJ1-1; D gene ambiguous. The V end was cut by 6 bases, the J end by 3 bases, with 14 bases between. This CDR3 has 14 residues. Germline V gives CDR1 MNHEY, CDR2 SMNVEV (reference sequence). As DNA, the CDR3 is TGTGCCAGCAGGGCCCTCGTGGGGTACACTGAAGCTTTCTTT. Translated, it gives CASRALVGYTEAFF.

J is TRBJ1-1 and V is TRBV4-2; D is uncertain. Trimming took 1 base from V and 0 from J, leaving 6 bases between them. This CDR3 has 14 amino acids. CDR1 LGHNA and CDR2 YNFKEQ come from the germline V gene. The CDR3 bases are TGTGCCAGCAGCCAAGGAGGGCTGAACACTGAAGCTTTCTTT. This sequence encodes CASSQGGLNTEAFF.

This chain connects TRBV2 to TRBJ1-2; TRBD1 agrees at 7 bases. Unmatched junction bases numbered 9, after V lost 6 bases and J lost 8 bases. The CDR3 runs 13 residues. CDR1 and CDR2 (germline): SNHLY, FYNNEI. CDR3 nucleotide sequence: TGTGCCAGCAGCCCTACAGGGGCGCCGGGCTACACCTTC. Translation: CASSPTGAPGYTF. The full variable domain, in which reference TRBV2 and TRBJ1-2 provide the parts outside the CDR3, is EPEVTQTPSHQVTQMGQEVILRCVPISNHLYFYWYRQILGQKVEFLVSFYNNEISEKSEIFDDQFSVERPDGSNFTLKIRSTKLEDSAMYFCASSPTGAPGYTFGSGTRLTVV.

The V call is TRBV21-1, the J call TRBJ1-1; whether TRBD1, the table's D call, matches the DNA was not checked. TRBV21-1 is a known pseudogene. CDR3 length: 15 residues. This CDR3 is CASSKSDTKNTEAFF. The CDR3, as DNA: TGTGCCAGCAGCAAATCCGACACAAAGAACACTGAAGCTTTCTTT.

The rearrangement uses TRBV19 and TRBJ1-5; D is unresolved. The CDR3 is 15 residues long. Germline-derived CDR1 and CDR2 are LNHDA and SQIVND (reference sequence). V was shortened by 3 bases and J by 7 bases, with 16 bases between the two germline ends. CDR3 bases: TGTGCCAGTAGTATTGGAAGGGCCGGTTGGCAGCCCCAGCATTTT. This encodes CASSIGRAGWQPQHF. The complete variable domain, with remaining parts taken from reference TRBV19 and TRBJ1-5, reads DGGITQSPKYLFRKEGQNVTLSCEQNLNHDAMYWYRQDPGQGLRLIYYSQIVNDFQKGDIAEGYSVSREKKESFPLTVTSAQKNPTAFYLCASSIGRAGWQPQHFGDGTRLSIL.

CDR3 loop: CASSPGTSGGYEQYF. The CDR3 DNA reads TGTGCCAGCAGCCCTGGGACTAGCGGGGGCTACGAGCAGTACTTC. The chain couples TRBV7-3 to TRBJ2-7, with 14 bases fitting TRBD2. CDR3 length: 15 residues. J lost 3 bases, V lost 5 bases, and 3 bases had no gene match. Looked up from germline, CDR1 is SGHTA and CDR2 is FQGTGA.

The rearrangement uses TRBV5-1 and TRBJ2-3, with 8 bases lining up with TRBD1. V shed 2 bases and J 5 bases; nucleotides not matched to a gene: 7. This CDR3 is 15 amino acids long. Germline CDR1 SGHRS, CDR2 YFSETQ. The CDR3 protein is CASSLGGGTGDTQYF. CDR3 nucleotides: TGCGCCAGCAGCTTAGGAGGCGGGACAGGAGATACGCAGTATTTT.

The count of this clone is one. This rearrangement joins TRBV11-2 to TRBJ2-2; no clear D. Trimming removed 5 bases at V and 7 bases at J, with 5 bases between. Per germline, CDR1 SGHAT and CDR2 FQNNGV. This CDR3 contains 11 residues. In nucleotides, the CDR3 is TGTGCCAGCAGCCTAATCGGGGAGCTGTTTTTT. Amino acid sequence: CASSLIGELFF.

The rearrangement joins TRBV5-1 to TRBJ2-7; TRBD1 or TRBD2 may be the D gene (5 bases each). This CDR3 is built from 15 residues. V lost 3 bases and J lost 1, with 14 bases in between. Germline CDR1 reads SGHRS; CDR2 reads YFSETQ. CDR3 coding DNA: TGCGCCAGCAGCTCAAGCCGGGACGCATCCTACGAGCAGTACTTC. Protein sequence: CASSSSRDASYEQYF.

The chain uses TRBV30 and TRBJ1-4, with D tentatively TRBD1 (6 bases). The CDR3 runs 15 residues. Trimming left V 0 bases short and J 6 bases short, with 14 bases between. Germline assignment: CDR1 GTSNPN and CDR2 SVGIG (reference sequence). The CDR3 sequence: CAWSVLGEGDEKLFF. In nucleotides, the CDR3 is TGTGCCTGGAGTGTACTTGGGGAGGGGGATGAAAAACTGTTTTTT.

The V call is TRBV23-1, the J call TRBJ1-2; D might be TRBD1 (6 bases). TRBV23-1 is assigned to the ORF class and has an uncertain function. CDR3 length: 14 residues. V was cut by 7 bases and J by 8 bases, with 20 bases left in between. The CDR3 nucleotides are TGCGCCAGCATCCACTGGGACATTTTGGACGGCTACACCTTC. Encoded protein: CASIHWDILDGYTF.

The CDR3 DNA follows: TGTGCCAGCAGCCAAAAGCCGGGACAGGGGCTCTACGAGCAGTACTTC. It specifies CASSQKPGQGLYEQYF. The chain combines TRBV9 with TRBJ2-7; 10 bases are a match to TRBD1. This CDR3 spans 16 amino acids. The germline CDR1 and CDR2 sequences are SGDLS and YYNGEE. The junction had 10 bases not matched to a gene; V was cut back by 4 bases and J by 3 bases.

This clone was detected once. This chain links TRBV9 with TRBJ2-3; 9 bases line up with TRBD1. CDR3 length: 14 amino acids. CDR1 is SGDLS and CDR2 is YYNGEE in the germline V gene. V was clipped by 4 bases and J by 4 bases; unmatched bases: 4. The CDR3 sequence is CASSLTGGADTQYF. The CDR3 DNA is TGTGCCAGCAGCCTTACAGGGGGCGCAGATACGCAGTATTTT.

The rearrangement joins TRBV7-9 to TRBJ2-2; D is uncertain. CDR1 and CDR2 from the germline V gene are SEHNR and FQNEAQ (reference sequence). Trimming cost V 1 base and J 6 bases, with 6 bases left between them. There are 13 residues in the CDR3. CDR3 coding DNA: TGTGCCAGCAGCTTAGAGGGTGCCGGGGAGCTGTTTTTT. Residues: CASSLEGAGELFF.

The chain links TRBV12-2 to TRBJ2-6; TRBD1 is the table's D call, not checked against the DNA. TRBV12-2 is listed as a pseudogene. There are 17 residues in the CDR3. This CDR3 reads CASRLDRDRPGANVLTF. The CDR3, as DNA: TGTGCAAGTCGCTTGGACCGGGACAGACCTGGGGCCAACGTCCTGACTTTC.

This chain links TRBV5-1 with TRBJ2-1; tentatively, D is TRBD1 or TRBD2 (5 bases each). Germline values: CDR1 SGHRS, CDR2 YFSETQ. V was trimmed by 4 bases and J by 6 bases, leaving 14 bases between them. This CDR3 comprises 14 residues. CDR3 nucleotides: TGCGCCAGCAGCACCGGGACCCTCGGCAATGAGCAGTTCTTC. It codes for CASSTGTLGNEQFF.

This chain connects TRBV6-6 to TRBJ2-6, with TRBD1 matching over 7 bases. With 4 bases clipped from V and 9 bases from J, the junction kept 6 bases outside the gene matches. Germline assignment: CDR1 MNHNY and CDR2 SVGAGI (reference sequence). The CDR3 totals 14 residues. The CDR3 sequence is CASSFTQGFNVLTF. The CDR3 DNA reads TGTGCCAGCAGTTTCACACAGGGGTTCAACGTCCTGACTTTC.

V is TRBV4-3 and J is TRBJ2-2, with TRBD2 identical over 11 bases. The junction had 15 bases not matched to a gene; V was cut back by 5 bases and J by 4 bases. The CDR3 is 19 amino acids. Germline values: CDR1 LGHNA, CDR2 YSLEER. CDR3 in amino acids: CASSIRALAGEQFTGELFF. CDR3 DNA sequence: TGCGCCAGCAGCATTCGGGCACTAGCGGGGGAGCAGTTCACCGGGGAGCTGTTTTTT.

This chain joins TRBV27 and TRBJ2-3, with D possibly TRBD1 on 6 matching bases. The CDR3 runs to 17 residues. In germline, CDR1 is MNHEY, CDR2 SMNVEV (reference sequence). V lost 5 bases, J lost 2 bases, and 20 bases lay in between. CDR3 sequence reads: CASSALGTLVFTDTQYF. The CDR3 DNA reads TGTGCCAGCAGTGCCCTAGGGACACTGGTTTTCACAGATACGCAGTATTTT.

This chain links TRBV5-1 with TRBJ2-2; 8 nucleotides agree with TRBD1. CDR1 and CDR2 (germline): SGHRS, YFSETQ. The CDR3 loop spans 14 amino acids. V lost 3 bases, J lost 8 bases, and 6 bases stayed unmatched. The chain's CDR3 is CASSSDRALGELFF. The CDR3 DNA sequence: TGCGCCAGCAGCTCGGACAGGGCCCTAGGGGAGCTGTTTTTT. Full variable domain (remainder filled in from reference TRBV5-1 and TRBJ2-2): KAGVTQTPRYLIKTRGQQVTLSCSPISGHRSVSWYQQTPGQGLQFLFEYFSETQRNKGNFPGRFSGRQFSNSRSEMNVSTLELGDSALYLCASSSDRALGELFFGEGSRLTVL.

This sequence joins TRBV6-5 and TRBJ1-1; D uncertain. The CDR3 consists of 13 residues. Germline CDR1 and CDR2: MNHEY and SVGAGI. V was cut by 8 bases and J by 1 base, with 11 bases left in between. CDR3 sequence (DNA): TGTGCCAGCCAGGACGGGCAGAACACTGAAGCTTTCTTT. Translation: CASQDGQNTEAFF.

The chain carries TRBV30 and TRBJ2-5; D ambiguous. The assigned J gene may be wrong: the sequence end matches TRBJ2-7 better. This CDR3 has 13 residues. Germline CDR1 and CDR2: GTSNPN and SVGIG (reference sequence). CDR3 coding DNA: TGTGCCTGGAGCGCGGAAGGGTGGGACGAGCAGTACTTC. As protein: CAWSAEGWDEQYF.

The CDR3 region has the DNA TGTGCCAGCAGCGTAGCAGGGGCCTCGGCGGAAAAACTGTTTTTT. Its translation: CASSVAGASAEKLFF. This chain links TRBV9 with TRBJ1-4; D possibly corresponds to TRBD1 (6 bases). Deletions cut 0 bases from V and 8 bases from J, with 14 bases between. The CDR3 runs to 15 residues. CDR1 is SGDLS, CDR2 YYNGEE, per germline.